This T cell receptor beta chain was sequenced during a study of identical twins. TCRdb reprocessed the 5' RACE reads via MiXCR and lists one record per CDR3 protein. Counted here are about 520,000 distinct CDR3 sequences, 22% occurring once; the ten biggest clones make up around 0.9%. Germline-derived CDR1 and CDR2 are SGHRS and YFSETQ. The CDR3 extends over 14 amino acids. V was clipped by 7 bases and J by 5 bases; unmatched bases: 3. These data also featured in a second study, about T cells expressing NK-cell markers.

The clonotype originates from a woman younger than 30 in good health. This chain joins TRBV5-1 and TRBJ2-3; 14 nucleotides align to TRBD2. The sample taken for sequencing was CD4+ T cells sorted from blood. The CDR3 spells CASFGLAGGDTQYF. For the CDR3, the DNA is TGCGCCAGCTTTGGACTAGCGGGGGGAGATACGCAGTATTTT.